This paragraph covers one TCR beta chain sequence. The sample holds a few counts of this clonotype. The specificity of this receptor is unknown. The record has no base qualities; no much larger clone is one base away. A case-control design nested within a healthcare worker cohort in London, UK, was used, with weekly nasopharyngeal swab PCR tests and blood sampling performed. Healthcare workers were enrolled in the week of the UK lockdown, from 23 to 31 March 2020, and were followed every week for up to roughly 15 weeks. The data are from a study of early T cells in non-severe SARS-CoV-2 infection (dated by TCRdb to the early 2020s). In the study overall: Because TCR sequencing was done on bulk RNA from unsorted whole blood, the alpha and beta chains could not be paired. What the work shows at the level of the full study, not this receptor alone: VDJdb matching was skewed toward anti-spike CD8 responses, so virus-specific expansions were likely underestimated and private and CD4 specificities were missed.

The method was 5' RACE. For sequencing, a NextSeq 500 was employed. Unique molecular identifiers were attached to individual cDNA molecules in the TCR library protocol so that sequencing error and PCR bias could be corrected. Both TCR alpha and beta chains were sequenced, and tight co-correlation was observed between alpha and beta sequence abundances in each sample. Per the source publication's procedure: V gene, J gene and CDR3 annotation of TCR sequences was performed with Decombinator V4. TCRs were defined as expanded if a significant change between any two time points was detected under a Poisson model with p below 0.0001. TCR abundances were normalised to the total number of TCRs sequenced in each sample and reported as counts per million. TRAV1-2 paired with TRAJ12, TRAJ20 or TRAJ33 defined MAIT TCRs, while TRAV10 paired with TRAJ18 defined iNKT TCRs. VDJdb, accessed on 1 November 2021, was searched for TCRs annotated for CMV, EBV and SARS-CoV-2, and TCRs annotated for more than one antigen were excluded. TCRdb handled the public reads itself, with Q25 trimming in fastp and clone calling in MiXCR, and kept productive beta chains. CDR3 protein sequences are deduplicated, and each keeps its most common genes and DNA. The V and J calls here are based on TCRdb, not the publication. This sample has tens of thousands of distinct CDR3 sequences in its table, and less than 15% of those were observed once. The top ten constitute about 9.3% of the sample.

The germline V gene supplies CDR1 SGHRS and CDR2 YFSETQ. Spanning cysteine to phenylalanine, the CDR3 consists of 16 amino acids. CDR3 DNA only is kept here, 48 bases in frame from base 1. V loses 2 bases, J loses 0 bases, and the germline ends lie 11 bases apart. The TCR was taken from an adult who was a healthcare worker with PCR-confirmed SARS-CoV-2 infection or an uninfected control (not recorded which). This sequence uses TRBV5-1 and TRBJ1-4, with a tentative D gene TRBD1 over 5 matching bases. The sample in question was whole blood, obtained at baseline. The CDR3 reads as follows: CASSFEGPATNEKLFF. In nucleotide form, the sequence is TGCGCCAGCAGCTTTGAGGGACCTGCAACTAATGAAAAACTGTTTTTT.